The 13 T cell receptor beta chains given below trace back to one sample, sequenced in a study of blood T cell repertoires in COVID-19. Measured with immunoSEQ multiplex PCR; TCRdb has only the in-frame clones, and not every one. The sample gives approximately 210,000 clones, around 92% of which show up once; around 1.2% is in the top ten. Sequenced: peripheral blood. All receptors derive from a man aged 25-45 years with acute or convalescent COVID-19.

J is TRBJ1-5 and V is TRBV28; perhaps TRBD1 as D (5 bases). The CDR3 length is 15 residues. With 2 bases removed from V and 6 bases from J, the gap between germline ends came to 14 bases. CDR1 is MDHEN and CDR2 is SYDVKM in the germline V gene. CDR3 in amino acids: CASSLVGEGSQPQHF. In DNA form, the CDR3 reads TGTGCCAGCAGTTTAGTAGGGGAGGGGAGTCAGCCCCAGCATTTT.

The chain is built from TRBV27 and TRBJ1-6; TRBD1 aligns across 7 bases. The length of the CDR3 is 16 residues. Trimming cost V 1 base and J 7 bases; bases outside gene matches: 7. CDR1 and CDR2 (germline): MNHEY, SMNVEV (reference sequence). As DNA, the CDR3 is TGTGCCAGCAGTTTATTACGGGACAGCTGGAATTCACCCCTCCACTTT. It yields the protein CASSLLRDSWNSPLHF.

This chain joins TRBV7-2 and TRBJ2-1, with D possibly TRBD1 on 5 matching bases. The CDR3 spans 16 residues. Germline loops: CDR1 SGHTA, CDR2 FQGNSA. V gave up 1 base and J gave up 0 bases, with 10 bases separating them. The CDR3 DNA follows: TGTGCCAGCAGCTTAGGGGTGGGGCGCTCCTACAATGAGCAGTTCTTC. The encoded protein is CASSLGVGRSYNEQFF.

The chain employs TRBV6-5 and TRBJ2-5; D is ambiguous. There are 14 residues in the CDR3. With 0 bases removed from V and 5 bases from J, the gap between germline ends came to 10 bases. In germline, CDR1 is MNHEY, CDR2 SVGAGI. The CDR3 sequence is CASSYSSVRETQYF. The CDR3 region has the DNA TGTGCCAGCAGTTACTCTTCCGTTCGGGAGACCCAGTACTTC.

The genes are TRBV27 and TRBJ1-6; D is ambiguous. CDR3 length: 19 residues. CDR1 and CDR2 from the germline V gene are MNHEY and SMNVEV (reference sequence). V was trimmed by 10 bases and J by 6 bases, leaving 31 bases between them. CDR3 in amino acids: CANFGELGVLDVCNSPLHF. The CDR3 bases are TGTGCCAACTTCGGGGAACTTGGGGTCCTCGATGTTTGTAATTCACCCCTCCACTTT.

The V call is TRBV6-1, the J call TRBJ2-7, with 7 bases aligning to TRBD2. V lost 0 bases, J lost 5 bases, and 7 bases stayed unmatched. The CDR3 runs to 15 residues. The germline gives CDR1 MNHNS, CDR2 SASEGT. The CDR3 DNA reads as TGTGCCAGCAGTGAAGCGGGAGGGTTCCTGGACGAGCAGTACTTC. This encodes CASSEAGGFLDEQYF.

The chain employs TRBV2 and TRBJ2-3; D ambiguous. Trimming took off 3 bases at V and 4 bases at J, with 8 bases between the two ends. CDR1 is SNHLY, CDR2 FYNNEI, per germline. The CDR3 consists of 13 residues. The DNA for the CDR3 is TGTGCCAGCAGTGACCTGACTCCAGATACGCAGTATTTT. It yields the protein CASSDLTPDTQYF.

V gene TRBV27 combines with J gene TRBJ1-2, with a tentative D call TRBD1 (6 bases). Per the germline V gene, CDR1 is MNHEY and CDR2 is SMNVEV (reference sequence). Trimming pared 7 bases from V and 4 bases from J, leaving 25 bases between. This CDR3 comprises 17 residues. The CDR3 sequence is CASNTQRGRQGLYGYTF. The CDR3 nucleotides read TGTGCCAGCAACACCCAACGGGGCAGGCAGGGGCTCTATGGCTACACCTTC.

The V and J genes are TRBV4-1 and TRBJ1-1; maybe TRBD1 (6 bases). Germline V lookup: CDR1 MGHRA, CDR2 YSYEKL. The CDR3 loop spans 13 amino acids. Trimming removed 6 bases from V and 1 base from J, with 9 bases in between. CDR3 region: CASRKDRNTEAFF. CDR3 DNA: TGCGCCAGCAGAAAGGACAGGAACACTGAAGCTTTCTTT.

This chain uses TRBV9 with TRBJ2-3; D remains ambiguous. Looked up from germline, CDR1 is SGDLS and CDR2 is YYNGEE. The V and J ends lost 0 bases and 0 bases respectively, with 5 bases between them. This CDR3 has 14 residues. Here the CDR3 DNA reads TGTGCCAGCAGCGTAGCTACTAGCACAGATACGCAGTATTTT. Residues: CASSVATSTDTQYF. Complete variable domain (other parts from reference TRBV9 and TRBJ2-3): DSGVTQTPKHLITATGQRVTLRCSPRSGDLSVYWYQQSLDQGLQFLIQYYNGEERAKGNILERFSAQQFPDLHSELNLSSLELGDSALYFCASSVATSTDTQYFGPGTRLTVL.

This chain links TRBV19 with TRBJ1-5, with D uncertain. V lost 6 bases to trimming and J lost 5 bases, with 8 bases between them. This CDR3 region has 12 residues. Germline CDR1 and CDR2: LNHDA and SQIVND (reference sequence). The CDR3 sequence: CASRLRDQPQHF. The CDR3 coding sequence is TGTGCCAGTAGGTTACGAGATCAGCCCCAGCATTTT.

The V and J genes are TRBV28 and TRBJ2-7; D unresolved. The CDR3 contains 15 residues. CDR1 and CDR2 from the germline V gene are MDHEN and SYDVKM. V lost 3 bases, J lost 3 bases, and 15 bases lay in between. CDR3 sequence: CASSFNPGHSYEQYF. The CDR3 DNA sequence: TGTGCCAGCAGTTTTAATCCAGGTCATAGCTACGAGCAGTACTTC.

CDR3 sequence reads: CASSLKGPLNTEAFF. The CDR3 coding sequence is TGCGCCAGCAGCTTAAAGGGGCCGTTGAACACTGAAGCTTTCTTT. This chain connects TRBV5-1 to TRBJ1-1; possibly TRBD1 for D (5 bases). The CDR3 is made up of 15 amino acids. The V end was cut by 2 bases, the J end by 0 bases, with 11 bases between. Germline values: CDR1 SGHRS, CDR2 YFSETQ.